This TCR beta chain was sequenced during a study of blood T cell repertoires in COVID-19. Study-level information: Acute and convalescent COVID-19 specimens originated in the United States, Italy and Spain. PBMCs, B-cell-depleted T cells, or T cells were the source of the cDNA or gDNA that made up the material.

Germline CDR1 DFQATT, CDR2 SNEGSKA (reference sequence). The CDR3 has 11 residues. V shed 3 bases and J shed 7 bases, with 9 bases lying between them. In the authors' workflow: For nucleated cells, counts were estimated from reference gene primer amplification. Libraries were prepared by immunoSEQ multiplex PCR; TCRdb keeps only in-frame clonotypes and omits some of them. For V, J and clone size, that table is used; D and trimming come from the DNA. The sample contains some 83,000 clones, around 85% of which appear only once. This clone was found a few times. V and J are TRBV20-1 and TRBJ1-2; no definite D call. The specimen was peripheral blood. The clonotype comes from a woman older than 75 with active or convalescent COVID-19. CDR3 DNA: TGCAGTGCTAGGGAAAGAGGTGGCTACACCTTC. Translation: CSARERGGYTF.